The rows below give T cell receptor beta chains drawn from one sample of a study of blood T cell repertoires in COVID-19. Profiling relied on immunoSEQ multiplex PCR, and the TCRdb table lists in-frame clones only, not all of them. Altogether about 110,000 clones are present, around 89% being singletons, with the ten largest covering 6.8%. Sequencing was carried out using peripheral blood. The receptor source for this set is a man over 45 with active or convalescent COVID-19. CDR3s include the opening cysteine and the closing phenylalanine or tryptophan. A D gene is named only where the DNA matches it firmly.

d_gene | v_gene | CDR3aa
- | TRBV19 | CATAEATNEKLFF
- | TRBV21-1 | CASSKALLRDRQETQYF
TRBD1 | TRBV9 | CASSVERTGRALGYTF
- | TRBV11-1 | CASSLLLRGEQFF
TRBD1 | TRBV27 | CASSSHRGGNEKLFF
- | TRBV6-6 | CASSYSLGGVYNEQFF
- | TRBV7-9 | CASSLPNNNYGYTF
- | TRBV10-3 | CAISLGVSGLNEQFF
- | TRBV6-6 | CASSYSLTSGYTF
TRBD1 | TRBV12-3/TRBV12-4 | CASSLRQGYEQYF
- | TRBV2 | CASSGLLSLKETQYF
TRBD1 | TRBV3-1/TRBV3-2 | CASSQDFWDRVDQETQYF
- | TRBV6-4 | CASSDSNRNTEAFF
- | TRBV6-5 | CASSYSEEQYF
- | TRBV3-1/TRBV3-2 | CASSQGTGRSETYF
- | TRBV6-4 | CASSDREYESSGNTIYF
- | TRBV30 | CAWSRGGASAEAFF
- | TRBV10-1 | CASSPRGTGELFF
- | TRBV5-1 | CASSQDGQDYEQYF
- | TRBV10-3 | CAISPQGGGNTEAFF
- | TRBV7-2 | CASSSRRGMNTEAFF
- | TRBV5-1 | CASSLVQGFDEQYF
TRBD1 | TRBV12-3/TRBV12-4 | CASSLDRGYGYTF